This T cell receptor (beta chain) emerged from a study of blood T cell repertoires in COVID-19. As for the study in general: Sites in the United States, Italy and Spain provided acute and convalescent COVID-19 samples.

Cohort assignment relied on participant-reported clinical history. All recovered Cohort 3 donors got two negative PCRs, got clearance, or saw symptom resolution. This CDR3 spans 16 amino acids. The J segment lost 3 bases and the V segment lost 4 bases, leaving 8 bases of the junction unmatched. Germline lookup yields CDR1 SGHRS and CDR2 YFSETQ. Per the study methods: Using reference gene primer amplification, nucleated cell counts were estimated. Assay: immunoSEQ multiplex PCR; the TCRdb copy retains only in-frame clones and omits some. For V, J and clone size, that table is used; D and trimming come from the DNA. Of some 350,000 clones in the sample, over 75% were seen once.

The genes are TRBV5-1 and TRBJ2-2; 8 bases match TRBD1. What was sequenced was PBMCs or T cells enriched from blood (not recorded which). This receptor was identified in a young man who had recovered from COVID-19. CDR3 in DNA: TGCGCCAGCAGCCCCCAGGGGGCGCGGTACACCGGGGAGCTGTTTTTT. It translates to CASSPQGARYTGELFF.